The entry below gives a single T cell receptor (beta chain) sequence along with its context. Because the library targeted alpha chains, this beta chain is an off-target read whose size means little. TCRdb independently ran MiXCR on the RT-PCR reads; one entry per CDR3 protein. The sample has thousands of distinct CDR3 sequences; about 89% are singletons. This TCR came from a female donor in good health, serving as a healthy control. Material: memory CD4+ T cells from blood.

The CDR3 sequence: CASSLVSGSTNEKLFF. As DNA, the CDR3 is TGCGCCAGCAGCTTGGTGTCAGGGAGTACTAATGAAAAACTGTTTTTT. The V gene is TRBV5-1, the J gene TRBJ1-4, with TRBD1 as a possible D gene (5 bases). This CDR3 region has 16 residues. The V and J ends lost 0 bases and 2 bases respectively, with 11 bases between them. Germline V gene lookup returns CDR1 SGHRS and CDR2 YFSETQ.